The 10 T cell receptor beta chains listed next were all sequenced from one sample in a study of tissue T cells after allogeneic stem cell transplantation. The time point was: mouse harvest day 7 after allogeneic transplant. Each mouse received 10^7 T-cell-depleted marrow cells plus 10^6 splenic CD5+ T cells by tail vein. Repertoires were generated with immunoSEQ multiplex PCR, while TCRdb's copy carries only in-frame clones and drops some. The data contain 3,900 or so clones, roughly 47% of them singletons. Sequencing input: lymph node tissue. The receptors come from a female BALB/c mouse given C57BL/6 T cells with graft-versus-host disease after an allogeneic hematopoietic cell transplant.

This clone was detected a few times. Genes and germline come from the mouse. The read halts 1 residue ahead of the CDR3 end, with the missing end drawn from the germline J gene. The chain joins TRBV17 to TRBJ2-1; 8 nucleotides align to TRBD1. V was clipped by 5 bases and J by 4 bases; unmatched bases: 4. From germline, CDR1 is MNHDT and CDR2 YYDKIL. The CDR3 runs 14 residues. The DNA read from the CDR3 is TGTGCTAGCAGTCTGACAGGGGTGTATGCTGAGCAGTTC. It translates to CASSLTGVYAEQF. The full CDR3 is CASSLTGVYAEQFF.

With respect to this clone: The listed genes are named as in mouse. The read ends 1 residue early relative to the CDR3; the germline J gene fills the gap. The chain carries TRBV3 and TRBJ2-1; the D gene is possibly TRBD1 (5 bases). The CDR3 spans 13 residues. Trimming stripped 5 bases from V and 3 bases from J, with 8 bases between. The germline gives CDR1 SNHLY, CDR2 FYNGKV (reference sequence). CDR3 protein: CASSQGFYAEQFF. Incomplete CDR3 DNA: TGTGCCAGCAGCCAGGGTTTCTATGCTGAGCAGTTC.

Turning to this clone: Mouse gene names and germline throughout. Read data end 1 residue before the CDR3 end; the end is taken from the germline J gene. The V call is TRBV13-2, the J call TRBJ1-1; TRBD1 matches 7 bases. The V and J ends lost 0 bases and 4 bases, in that order; junction bases with no gene match: 0. There are 13 residues in the CDR3. Germline loops: CDR1 NNHNN, CDR2 SYGAGS (reference sequence). The sequenced part of the CDR3 DNA is TGTGCCAGCGGTGATGGACAGGGCACAGAAGTCTTC. This encodes CASGDGQGTEVF. The entire CDR3 sequence reads CASGDGQGTEVFF.

On this clone itself: All gene names here are mouse names. The read finishes 1 residue shy of the CDR3 end, and the germline J gene is used to complete it. The chain employs TRBV26 and TRBJ2-2; 9 nucleotides agree with TRBD1. This CDR3 has 15 amino acids. V lost 5 bases to trimming and J lost 1 base; unmatched junction nucleotides: 2. Germline V lookup: CDR1 KGHPV, CDR2 FQNQEV (reference sequence). CDR3 amino acids: CASSRDRVNTGQLYF. Incomplete CDR3 DNA: TGTGCCAGCAGTAGGGACAGGGTAAACACCGGGCAGCTCTAC.

This clone was seen more than once but under ten times. The gene names here belong to mouse. The CDR3 extends 1 residue past the end of the read, so its final part is completed from the germline J gene. The rearrangement joins TRBV13-3 to TRBJ2-3; 10 bases fit TRBD2. Losses at the gene ends were 7 bases for V and 1 base for J; bases not matched to a gene: 6. The germline CDR1 and CDR2 sequences are NNHDY and SYVADS. The CDR3 spans 15 residues. The sequenced CDR3 bases are TGTGCCAGCGGGGGCTGGGGGGGCGGTGCAGAAACGCTGTAT. Translating gives CASGGWGGGAETLY. The whole CDR3 protein is CASGGWGGGAETLYF.

Concerning this clone itself: Genes and germline come from the mouse. The sequence runs out 1 residue before the end of the CDR3; the remainder is reconstructed from the germline J gene. J is TRBJ2-5 and V is TRBV23; TRBD2, the table's D call, was not compared with the DNA. The CDR3 extends over 14 amino acids. Germline V gene data show CDR1 as KGHTA and CDR2 as FQNQQP. The sequenced CDR3 bases are TGCTCCAGCAGTCAATCGCGGGGGGGCGGCACCCAGTAC. Translating it yields CSSSQSRGGGTQY. The whole CDR3 sequence is CSSSQSRGGGTQYF.

By its share, this clone is medium-sized. Mouse names are used for the genes. The CDR3 end lies 1 residue beyond the end of the read and is filled in from the germline J gene. The chain joins TRBV17 to TRBJ2-1, with 10 positions matching TRBD2. This CDR3 is 15 amino acids long. Germline V gene data show CDR1 as MNHDT and CDR2 as YYDKIL. The trim removed 3 bases at V and 3 bases at J, leaving 2 bases unmatched. The CDR3 DNA, read in part, is TGTGCTAGCAGTAGTCTGGGGGGGCGCTATGCTGAGCAGTTC. Amino acids: CASSSLGGRYAEQF. The CDR3 in its entirety is CASSSLGGRYAEQFF.

This clone was observed once. Genes and germline are mouse. The sequenced CDR3 bases are TGTGCCAGCAGTCATACACATAACCAAGACACCCAGTAC. Amino acid sequence: CASSHTHNQDTQY. The entire CDR3 reads CASSHTHNQDTQYF. This chain links TRBV26 with TRBJ2-5; no reliable D call. Read data end 1 residue before the CDR3 end; the end is taken from the germline J gene. Trimming removed 4 bases at V and 0 bases at J, with 8 bases between. The CDR3 is 14 amino acids. Germline assignment: CDR1 KGHPV and CDR2 FQNQEV (reference sequence).

Concerning this clone: At one end the junction does not follow the germline gene, possibly because of a read error. The germline and genes are mouse ones. Here the CDR3 reads CTCSAVGVNRDTQYF. The sequenced CDR3 bases are TGCACCTGCAGTGCAGTTGGGGTTAACCGAGACACCCAGTAC. The chain employs TRBV1 and TRBJ2-5; TRBD2 might be the D (5 bases). The observed sequence ends 1 residue before the CDR3 terminus, with the missing tail filled in from the germline J gene. The germline V gene has CDR1 NSQYPW and CDR2 LRSPGD (reference sequence). This CDR3 is built from 15 residues.

Turning to this clone: Here the gene names and germline are mouse. The missing CDR3 end, 1 residue past where the read stops, is filled in from the germline J gene. V is TRBV13-3 and J is TRBJ2-7, with D uncertain. The CDR3 is made up of 11 amino acids. Germline loops: CDR1 NNHDY, CDR2 SYVADS. V dropped 1 base and J dropped 8 bases, with 7 bases sitting between them. The CDR3 loop reads CASSDRQKQYF. The sequenced CDR3 bases are TGTGCCAGCAGTGATCGGCAGAAACAGTAC.